The source of this T cell receptor beta chain is a study of Ad26.COV2.S vaccination and SARS-CoV-2 variants. The table came from immunoSEQ multiplex PCR; TCRdb's copy has only in-frame clones and leaves some out. The data hold about 39,000 clones, with 83% observed a single time. This TCR was recovered from a human donor who had recovered from COVID-19. This specimen consisted of peripheral blood, obtained after recovery from COVID-19.

The CDR3 DNA reads TGTGCCACCAGCAGAGATAGAGATGGGACAGAAGCTTTCTTT. This sequence encodes CATSRDRDGTEAFF. The rearrangement uses TRBV15 and TRBJ1-1; a weak D match, TRBD1 (6 bases). Per the germline V gene, CDR1 is LNHNV and CDR2 is YYDKDF (reference sequence). V was clipped by 0 bases and J by 8 bases, with 13 bases between them. This CDR3 region has 14 residues.